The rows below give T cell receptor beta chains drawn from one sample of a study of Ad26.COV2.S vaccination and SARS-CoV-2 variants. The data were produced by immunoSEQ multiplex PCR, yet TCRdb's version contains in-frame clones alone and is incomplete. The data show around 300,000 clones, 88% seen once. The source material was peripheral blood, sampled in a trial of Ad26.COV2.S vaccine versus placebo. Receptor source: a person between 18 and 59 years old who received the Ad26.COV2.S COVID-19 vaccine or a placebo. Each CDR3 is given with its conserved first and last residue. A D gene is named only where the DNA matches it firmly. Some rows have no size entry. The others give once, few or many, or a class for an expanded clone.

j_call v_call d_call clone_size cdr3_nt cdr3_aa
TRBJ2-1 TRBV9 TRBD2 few TGTGCCAGCAGCGTAAGGACTAGCGGTTTTTACAATGAGCAGTTCTTC CASSVRTSGFYNEQFF
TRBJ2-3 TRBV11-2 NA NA TGTGCCAGCAGCTTAGTGGACATTTGGGATACGCAGTATTTT CASSLVDIWDTQYF
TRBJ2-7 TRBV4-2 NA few TGTGCCAGCAGCCAAGGGGGAGGGGGAAGCTCCTACGAGCAGTACTTC CASSQGGGGSSYEQYF
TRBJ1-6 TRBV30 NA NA TGTGCCTGGAGTCGGATGGGGGAGGGCAATTCACCCCTCCACTTT CAWSRMGEGNSPLHF
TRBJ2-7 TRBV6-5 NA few TGTGCCAGCAGTTACGGTTCCGGTGCCAGCTCCTACGAGCAGTACTTC CASSYGSGASSYEQYF
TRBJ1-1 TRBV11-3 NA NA TGTGCCAGCAGCTTAGGAGGGGCGGGGAACACTGAAGCTTTCTTT CASSLGGAGNTEAFF
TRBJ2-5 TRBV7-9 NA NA TGTGCCAGCAGGGAAGCAGGGGAAGAGACCCAGTACTTC CASREAGEETQYF
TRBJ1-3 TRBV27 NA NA TGTGCCAGCAGTTCCTCCACCGTCTCTGGAAACACCATATATTTT CASSSSTVSGNTIYF
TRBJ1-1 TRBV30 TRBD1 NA TGTGCCTGGACTCGGAAGACAGGGGGTTTGACTGAAGCTTTCTTT CAWTRKTGGLTEAFF
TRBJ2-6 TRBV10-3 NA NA TGTGCCATCGGTGCGTCGAAAGGGAACGCTGGGGCCAACGTCCTGACTTTC CAIGASKGNAGANVLTF
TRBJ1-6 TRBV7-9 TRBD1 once TGTGCCAGCAGCCGGACAGGGCCTAATTCACCCCTCCACTTT CASSRTGPNSPLHF
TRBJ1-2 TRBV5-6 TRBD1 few TGTGCCAGCAGCCCGACAGGGGGCGGGTACTATGGCTACACCTTC CASSPTGGGYYGYTF
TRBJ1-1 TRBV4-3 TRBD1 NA TGCGCCAGCACTGAGGACAGGGATTTCACTGAAGCTTTCTTT CASTEDRDFTEAFF
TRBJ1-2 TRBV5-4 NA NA TGTGCCAGCAGCTTGGATCGGGCGTCGAAGTCGGGCTACACCTTC CASSLDRASKSGYTF
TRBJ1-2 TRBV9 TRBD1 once TGTGCCAGCAGCGGCAAACTGACAGGGCGGGATGGCTACACCTTC CASSGKLTGRDGYTF
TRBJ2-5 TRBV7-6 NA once TGTGCCAGCAGCTTACGTTTAGACCAAGAGACCCAGTACTTC CASSLRLDQETQYF
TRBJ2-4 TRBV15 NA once TGTGCCACCAGTAGCCCCGCAGCCAAAAACATTCAGTACTTC CATSSPAAKNIQYF
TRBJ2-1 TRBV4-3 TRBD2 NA TGCGCCAGCAGCCACAAACACGGGGGGGACCCGTTCTTC CASSHKHGGDPFF
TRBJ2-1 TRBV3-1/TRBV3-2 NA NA TGTGCCAGCATGGGCTCCTACAATGAGCAGTTCTTC CASMGSYNEQFF
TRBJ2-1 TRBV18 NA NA TGTGCCAGCTCCCCCCTGGCCCTGAGGGGGAGGTACAATGAGCAGTTCTTC CASSPLALRGRYNEQFF
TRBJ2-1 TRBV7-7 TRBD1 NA TGTGCTAGCAGCTTAGGCAGGGGACAGGGAAGCTCGGAGCAGTTCTTC CASSLGRGQGSSEQFF
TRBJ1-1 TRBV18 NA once TGTGCCAGCTCAGGGGGGACCTACACTGAAGCTTTCTTT CASSGGTYTEAFF
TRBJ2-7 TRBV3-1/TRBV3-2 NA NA TGTGCCAGCAGCCAAGAGCACGGGGGACGAGGCGAGCAGTACTTC CASSQEHGGRGEQYF
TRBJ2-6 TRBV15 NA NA TGTGCCACCAGCAGAGATGAACTCTCTGGGGCCAACGTCCTGACTTTC CATSRDELSGANVLTF
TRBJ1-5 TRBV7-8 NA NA TGTGCCAGCAGCTTAGCAGGGGACGGGGCTCAGCCCCAGCATTTT CASSLAGDGAQPQHF
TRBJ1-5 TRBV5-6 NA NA TGTGCCAGCAGCTTAGGGGATAATAGCAATCAGCCCCAGCATTTT CASSLGDNSNQPQHF
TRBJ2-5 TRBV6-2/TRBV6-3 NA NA TGTGCCAGCAGTTACCCCCTCGGCGGTGAAGAGACCCAGTACTTC CASSYPLGGEETQYF
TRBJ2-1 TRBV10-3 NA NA TGTGCCATCAGTGAGTCGACTGTAGAGGGTTCCTACAATGAGCAGTTCTTC CAISESTVEGSYNEQFF
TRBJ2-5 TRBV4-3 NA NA TGCGCCAGCAGCCATTTGAGACCGGGATCCAGGATCGGGTGCGAGACCCAGTACTTC CASSHLRPGSRIGCETQYF
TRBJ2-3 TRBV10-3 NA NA TGTGCCATCAGTGATACGCCCTCAGATACGCAGTATTTT CAISDTPSDTQYF
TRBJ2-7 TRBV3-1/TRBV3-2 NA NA TGTGCCAGCAGCCAAGGGAGGACAACCGAGCAGTACTTC CASSQGRTTEQYF
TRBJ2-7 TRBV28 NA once TGTGCCAGCAGTTCCTCAGGGTTGCTCTACGAGCAGTACTTC CASSSSGLLYEQYF
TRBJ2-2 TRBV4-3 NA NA TGCGCCAGCAGCCAAGGATTTCCAAACACCGGGGAGCTGTTTTTT CASSQGFPNTGELFF
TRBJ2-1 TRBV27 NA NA TGTGCCAGCAGTGACGGGTCTCTAGGGCAGTTCTTC CASSDGSLGQFF
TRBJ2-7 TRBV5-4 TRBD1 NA TGTGCCAGCAGCCGGCAGACAGGGGGCTACGAGCAGTACTTC CASSRQTGGYEQYF
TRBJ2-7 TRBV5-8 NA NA TGTGCCAGCAGCCTCAGGGGCACCGACGAGCAGTACTTC CASSLRGTDEQYF
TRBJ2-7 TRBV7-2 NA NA TGTGCCAGCAGCTTAATAGGGACTGAGGCCTACGAGCAGTACTTC CASSLIGTEAYEQYF
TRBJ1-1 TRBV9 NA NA TGTGCCAGCAGTCCGGGGGGTAGTGGTAGAGGTGAAGCTTTCTTT CASSPGGSGRGEAFF
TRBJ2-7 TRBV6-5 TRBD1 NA TGTGCCAGCAGTTTCGGACAGGGCGGATACGAGCAGTACTTC CASSFGQGGYEQYF
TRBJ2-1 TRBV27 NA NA TGTGCCAGCAGTTTAAACCCCTACAATGAGCAGTTCTTC CASSLNPYNEQFF
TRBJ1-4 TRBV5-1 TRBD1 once TGCGCCAGCAGCCTTGTGGGGGACAGGGGGCGCGGCGAAAAACTGTTTTTT CASSLVGDRGRGEKLFF
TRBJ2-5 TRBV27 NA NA TGTGCCAGCAGTTCGCGAGAGACCCAGTACTTC CASSSRETQYF
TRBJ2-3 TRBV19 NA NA TGTGCCAGTAGTGTGCAGGGCACAGATACGCAGTATTTT CASSVQGTDTQYF
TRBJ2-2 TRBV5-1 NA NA TGCGCCAGCAGCGAAGCCCCGGGGTCCGGGGAGCTGTTTTTT CASSEAPGSGELFF
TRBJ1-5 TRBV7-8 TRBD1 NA TGTGCCAGCAGCTCTCAACGCATAACCGGACAGGTGGCAAATCAGCCCCAGCATTTT CASSSQRITGQVANQPQHF
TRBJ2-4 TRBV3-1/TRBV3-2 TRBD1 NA TGTGCCAGCAGCCATACCGGGCAGGGGGACAAAAACATTCAGTACTTC CASSHTGQGDKNIQYF
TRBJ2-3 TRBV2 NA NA TGTGCCAGCTCCCTCCAGAGCTCTAGCACAGATACGCAGTATTTT CASSLQSSSTDTQYF
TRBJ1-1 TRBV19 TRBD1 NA TGTGCCAGTAGTACTACAGGGGGGGGCACTGAAGCTTTCTTT CASSTTGGGTEAFF
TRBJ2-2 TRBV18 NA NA TGTGCCAGCTCACCGAGGGACTCGGGCACCGGGGAGCTGTTTTTT CASSPRDSGTGELFF
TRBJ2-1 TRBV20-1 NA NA TGCAGTGCCATTCAGGGCTATGAGCAGTTCTTC CSAIQGYEQFF
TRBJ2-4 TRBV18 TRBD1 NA TGTGCCAGCTCACCATCCGACAGGGGTTACATTCAGTACTTC CASSPSDRGYIQYF
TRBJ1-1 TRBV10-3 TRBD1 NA TGTGCCATCAGGGGGACAGGGGGCTTGAACACTGAAGCTTTCTTT CAIRGTGGLNTEAFF
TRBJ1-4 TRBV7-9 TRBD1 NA TGTGCCAGCAGCCAAGGACAGGGTCGAGAAAAACTGTTTTTT CASSQGQGREKLFF